This T cell receptor (beta chain) was recorded in a study of blood T cells in healthy people across ages. Overall study results and limits: The unsorted PBMCs prevented any conclusive comparison of naive versus antigen-experienced cells. Diversity estimated from one million T cells was considered an underestimate.

This clonotype occurred a few times. Its antigen is currently unknown. Together with a sample-barcoded 5' primer, a J-beta primer mix was included in a second PCR lasting roughly 6 to 12 cycles. Sequencing of every sample gave 2.5 million or more CDR3-containing paired-end reads. TCRdb processed the 5' RACE reads anew with MiXCR; each CDR3 protein has one entry. The table has more than 1.4 million distinct CDR3 sequences, 35% to 45% seen once. The CDR3 contains 17 residues. Losses at the gene ends were 2 bases for V and 0 bases for J; bases not matched to a gene: 5. CDR1 SGHRS and CDR2 YFSETQ come from the germline V gene.

Sequences were obtained from blood. The clonotype was recovered from a young woman in good health. The genes are TRBV5-1 and TRBJ2-7, with TRBD2 matching 13 bases. The CDR3 DNA is TGCGCCAGCAGCTTATCCGGGACTAGCGGGGCCTCCTACGAGCAGTACTTC. Its protein product is CASSLSGTSGASYEQYF.